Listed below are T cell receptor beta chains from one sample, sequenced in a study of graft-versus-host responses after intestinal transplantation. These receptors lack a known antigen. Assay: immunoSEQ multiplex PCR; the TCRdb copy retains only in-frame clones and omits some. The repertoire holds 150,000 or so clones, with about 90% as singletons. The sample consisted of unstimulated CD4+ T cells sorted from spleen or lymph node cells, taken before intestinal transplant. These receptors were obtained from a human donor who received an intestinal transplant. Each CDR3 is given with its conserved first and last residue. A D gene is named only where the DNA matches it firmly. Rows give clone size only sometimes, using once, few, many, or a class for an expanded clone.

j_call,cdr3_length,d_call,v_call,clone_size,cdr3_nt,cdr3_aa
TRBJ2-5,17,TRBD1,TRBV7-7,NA,TGTGCTAGCAGCTTAGGGGTCCAGGGGGTTGGAGGAGAGACCCAGTACTTC,CASSLGVQGVGGETQYF
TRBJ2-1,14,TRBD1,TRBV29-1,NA,TGCAGCGTCCCCAGAGAGGGGGCTTACAATGAGCAGTTCTTC,CSVPREGAYNEQFF
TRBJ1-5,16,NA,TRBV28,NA,TGTGCCAGCACTGCTAGACCAGGTGTTAGCAATCAGCCCCAGCATTTT,CASTARPGVSNQPQHF
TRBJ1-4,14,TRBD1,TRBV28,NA,TGTGCCAGCAGTTGGGACAGCTCCTTAAACAAACTGTTTTTT,CASSWDSSLNKLFF
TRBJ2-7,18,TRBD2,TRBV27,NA,TGTGCCAGCAGCCAAACCGGGACTAGCGGGAGCTCAACCTACGAGCAGTACTTC,CASSQTGTSGSSTYEQYF
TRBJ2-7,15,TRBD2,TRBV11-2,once,TGTGCCAGCAGCTCCCCTAGCGGGAGATGGTACGAGCAGTACTTC,CASSSPSGRWYEQYF
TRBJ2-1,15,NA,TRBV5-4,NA,TGTGCCAGCCGACGTGGGGGGCGGAATTACAATGAGCAGTTCTTC,CASRRGGRNYNEQFF
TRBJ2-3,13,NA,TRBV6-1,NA,TGTGCCAGCACCCGGGCCTTGACGGATACGCAGTATTTT,CASTRALTDTQYF
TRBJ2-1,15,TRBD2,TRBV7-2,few,TGTGCCAGCAGCCTCAGCGGGGCCCCCTACAATGAGCAGTTCTTC,CASSLSGAPYNEQFF
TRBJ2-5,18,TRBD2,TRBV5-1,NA,TGCGCCAGCAGCTTGGCCAAGACTAGCGGGAGTTCTAGGGAGACCCAGTACTTC,CASSLAKTSGSSRETQYF
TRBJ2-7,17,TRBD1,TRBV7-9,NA,TGTGCCAGCAGCCCCCTCTCCCGGGACAGGGGGCCCTACGAGCAGTACTTC,CASSPLSRDRGPYEQYF
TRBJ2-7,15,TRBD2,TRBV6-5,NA,TGTGCCAGCAATGTCGGACCGGGGGACTACGCCGAGCAGTACTTC,CASNVGPGDYAEQYF
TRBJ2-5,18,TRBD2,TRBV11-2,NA,TGTGCCAGCAGGGGTGCGGGACTAGCGGGATATTGGCAAGAGACCCAGTACTTC,CASRGAGLAGYWQETQYF
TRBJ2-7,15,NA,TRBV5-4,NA,TGTGCCAGCAGCGTGCGCCGGAGGGAGTCCTGCGAGCAGTACTTC,CASSVRRRESCEQYF
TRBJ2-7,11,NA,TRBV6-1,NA,TGTGCCACTGGGACGTCCTACGAGCAGTACTTC,CATGTSYEQYF
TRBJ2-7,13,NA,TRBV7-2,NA,TGTGCCAGCAGCTTTGCTAGCTGGTACGAGCAGTACTTC,CASSFASWYEQYF
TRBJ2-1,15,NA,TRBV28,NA,TGTGCCAGCTACCCGATCTTGACTACAGTCTATGAGCAGTTCTTC,CASYPILTTVYEQFF
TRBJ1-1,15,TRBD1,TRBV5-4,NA,TGTGCCAGCAGCTTATTGGGACAGTCACTCACTGAAGCTTTCTTT,CASSLLGQSLTEAFF
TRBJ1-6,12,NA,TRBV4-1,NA,TGCGCCAGCAGCCAAGAGGGCGAGGTCCCCCACTTT,CASSQEGEVPHF
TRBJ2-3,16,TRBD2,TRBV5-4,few,TGTGCCAGCAGCCCCAGCGGGAGGGCCTTCACAGATACGCAGTATTTT,CASSPSGRAFTDTQYF
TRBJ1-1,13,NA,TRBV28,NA,TGTGCCAGCAGATTCAATGTGGGCACTGAAGCTTTCTTT,CASRFNVGTEAFF
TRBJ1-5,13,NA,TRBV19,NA,TGTGCCAGTAGTGACAAGGGGGATCAGCCCCAGCATTTT,CASSDKGDQPQHF
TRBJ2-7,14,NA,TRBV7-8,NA,TGTGCCAGCAGCCGTGGACCGGTAGGTTACGAGCAGTACTTC,CASSRGPVGYEQYF
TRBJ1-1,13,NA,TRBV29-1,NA,TGCAGCGCCGCGGACACGGTGAACACTGAAGCTTTCTTT,CSAADTVNTEAFF
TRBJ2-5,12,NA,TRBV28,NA,TGTGCCAGCAGTTTCAGGGAAGAGACCCAGTACTTC,CASSFREETQYF
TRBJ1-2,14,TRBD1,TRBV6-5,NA,TGTGCCAGCAGCCGAGGACAGGGGAACGGTGGCTACACCTTC,CASSRGQGNGGYTF
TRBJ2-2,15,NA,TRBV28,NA,TGTGCCAGCAGCCCAAGGGGCAGGGGTGCCGGGGAGCTGTTTTTT,CASSPRGRGAGELFF
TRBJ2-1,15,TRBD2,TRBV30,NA,TGTGCCTGGAGTGTAAGGGGCCGGGGGGTCAATGAGCAGTTCTTC,CAWSVRGRGVNEQFF
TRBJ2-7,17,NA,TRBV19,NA,TGTGCCAGTAGAGGACAGGCCGGGGGTAGCGGGACTTACGAGCAGTACTTC,CASRGQAGGSGTYEQYF
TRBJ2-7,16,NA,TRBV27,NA,TGTGCCAGCAGTTTCTCCCAGATGACAGCCCCCTACGAGCAGTACTTC,CASSFSQMTAPYEQYF
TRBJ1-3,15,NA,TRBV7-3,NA,TGTGCCAGCAGCCCAGATTCAGGGGCTGGAAACACCATATATTTT,CASSPDSGAGNTIYF
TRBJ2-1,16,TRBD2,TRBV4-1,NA,TGCGCCAGCAGCCAAGGCCCTAGCGGGGTACAAGATGAGCAGTTCTTC,CASSQGPSGVQDEQFF
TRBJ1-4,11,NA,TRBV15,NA,TGTGCCACCAGCAGAAATGAAAAACTGTTTTTT,CATSRNEKLFF
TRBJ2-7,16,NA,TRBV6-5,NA,TGTGCCAGCAGTTCTTCTCGACAGGCAACTTCCTACGAGCAGTACTTC,CASSSSRQATSYEQYF
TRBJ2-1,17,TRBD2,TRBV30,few,TGTGCCTGGAGTGTATTTAAGACTAGCGGGAGGGACAATGAGCAGTTCTTC,CAWSVFKTSGRDNEQFF
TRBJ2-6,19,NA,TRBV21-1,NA,TGTGCCAGCAGCAAAGTCGGTTGGGGGAGAAACTCTGGGGCCAACGTCCTGACTTTC,CASSKVGWGRNSGANVLTF
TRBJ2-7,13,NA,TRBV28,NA,TGTGCCAGCAGTACGGCGGTCCCCTACGAGCAGTACTTC,CASSTAVPYEQYF
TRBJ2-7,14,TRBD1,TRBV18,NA,TGTGCCAGCTCACCAGGGACAGGGTCCTACGAGCAGTACTTC,CASSPGTGSYEQYF
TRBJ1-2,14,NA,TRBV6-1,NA,TGTGCCAGCAGCCCTCCCGGGGCCCTCAACTCCGACACCTTC,CASSPPGALNSDTF
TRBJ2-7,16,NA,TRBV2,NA,TGTGCCAGCATTCCGACGAGGGACACCGGAACTTGGGAGCAGTACTTC,CASIPTRDTGTWEQYF
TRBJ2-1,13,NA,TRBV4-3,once,TGCGCCAGCAGCCATCTCAAGCGGAATGAGCAGTTCTTC,CASSHLKRNEQFF
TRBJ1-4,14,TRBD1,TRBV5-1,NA,TGCGCCAGCAGCCCCGGGACAGGGGAAGAAAAACTGTTTTTT,CASSPGTGEEKLFF
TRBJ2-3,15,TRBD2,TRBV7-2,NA,TGTGCCAGCAGCCCCTTTGCGGGAGGAGCAGATACGCAGTATTTT,CASSPFAGGADTQYF
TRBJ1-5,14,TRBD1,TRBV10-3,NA,TGTGCCATCAGCCCGGACAGGGTCAATCAGCCCCAGCATTTT,CAISPDRVNQPQHF
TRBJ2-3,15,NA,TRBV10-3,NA,TGTGCCATCAGATCAGGACTGTCGGGCACAGATACGCAGTATTTT,CAIRSGLSGTDTQYF
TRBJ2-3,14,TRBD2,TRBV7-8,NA,TGTGCCAGCAGCTGGGGACTACTCACAGATACGCAGTATTTT,CASSWGLLTDTQYF
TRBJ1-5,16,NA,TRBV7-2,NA,TGTGCCAGCAGCTTAGTGGGCAGTTCTAGCAATCAGCCCCAGCATTTT,CASSLVGSSSNQPQHF
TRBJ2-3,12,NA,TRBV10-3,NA,TGTGCCATCAGCTACGGACTAGATACGCAGTATTTT,CAISYGLDTQYF
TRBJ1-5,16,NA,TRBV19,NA,TGTGCCAGTAGTACAAGCCCCCGGGACAGCAATCAGCCCCAGCATTTT,CASSTSPRDSNQPQHF
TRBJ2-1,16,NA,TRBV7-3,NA,TGTGCCAGCAGCTATAAGACGGGGGTTGGGTACAATGAGCAGTTCTTC,CASSYKTGVGYNEQFF
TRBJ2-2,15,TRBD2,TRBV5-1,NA,TGCGCCAGCAGCCCGGGACTAGCGGGAGTGGAGGAGCTGTTTTTT,CASSPGLAGVEELFF
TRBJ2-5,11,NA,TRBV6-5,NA,TGTGCCAGCAGTTGGGGGGAGACCCAGTACTTC,CASSWGETQYF
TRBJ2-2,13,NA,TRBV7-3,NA,TGTGCCAGCAGCTTTGATGGGGGCGGGGAGCTGTTTTTT,CASSFDGGGELFF